The 5 T cell receptor beta chains below were found in one sample sequenced in a study of cytomegalovirus exposure and HLA in healthy donors. PCR used 60 Vbeta primers and 13 Jbeta primers. The repertoire was sequenced with immunoSEQ multiplex PCR; TCRdb's copy has only in-frame clones and lacks some. The table records a few hundred thousand clones, roughly four fifths of them present only once. Sequenced input: PBMCs. Receptors were obtained from a woman in her forties or fifties in good health and CMV-seropositive.

The CDR3 DNA follows: TGTGCCAGCAGTTCCCGAACCGGGACTACCAACACAGATACGCAGTATTTT. Translation: CASSSRTGTTNTDTQYF. The V gene is TRBV27, the J gene TRBJ2-3; 7 bases are shared with TRBD2. The germline gives CDR1 MNHEY, CDR2 SMNVEV (reference sequence). V was clipped by 4 bases and J by 2 bases; unmatched bases: 12. This CDR3 contains 17 residues.

This chain uses TRBV18 with TRBJ1-2, with TRBD1 matching over 9 bases. Germline V gene lookup returns CDR1 KGHSH and CDR2 LQKENI. V was pared by 3 bases and J by 2 bases, with 4 bases of the junction left unmatched. This CDR3 contains 15 residues. The CDR3 region has the DNA TGTGCCAGCTCACCCCGACAGGGGGTGAACTATGGCTACACCTTC. Translating gives CASSPRQGVNYGYTF.

This clone was detected a few times. V is TRBV7-9 and J is TRBJ1-2; 9 bases match TRBD1. The CDR3 has 15 residues. Germline CDR1 reads SEHNR; CDR2 reads FQNEAQ (reference sequence). The V and J ends lost 2 bases and 4 bases, in that order; junction bases with no gene match: 5. The CDR3 is CASSLTGGAVYGYTF. As DNA, the CDR3 is TGTGCCAGCAGCTTAACAGGGGGCGCAGTCTATGGCTACACCTTC.

This clone was recorded once. This chain connects TRBV29-1 to TRBJ2-1, with D possibly TRBD2 on 5 matching bases. This CDR3 has 13 residues. V dropped 6 bases and J dropped 3 bases, with 12 bases sitting between them. Germline CDR1 is SQVTM and CDR2 is ANQGSEA. The CDR3 nucleotides are TGCAGCGTGGCAGGTGGGAGCTACAATGAGCAGTTCTTC. Translated, it gives CSVAGGSYNEQFF.

The sample holds a few counts of this clone. This sequence joins TRBV7-3 and TRBJ2-6, with 9 bases matching TRBD1. V was clipped by 2 bases and J by 0 bases; unmatched bases: 8. This CDR3 has 19 residues. Germline V gives CDR1 SGHTA, CDR2 FQGTGA. The CDR3 protein is CASSLFGTGRTSGANVLTF. In nucleotides, the CDR3 is TGTGCCAGCAGCTTATTTGGGACAGGGAGGACCTCTGGGGCCAACGTCCTGACTTTC.